Below are 14 T cell receptor beta chains sequenced from a single sample in a study of blood T cell repertoires in COVID-19. Sequenced by immunoSEQ multiplex PCR; TCRdb stores in-frame clones only, minus some. The sample has approximately 310,000 clones, around 90% seen once; the top ten hold roughly 5%. The sample taken for sequencing was PBMCs or T cells enriched from blood (not recorded which). These receptors were obtained from a man between 60 and 70 years old who had recovered from COVID-19.

V is TRBV10-2 and J is TRBJ2-7; a weak D match, TRBD1 (6 bases). Between the trimmed V and J ends, which lost 7 bases and 6 bases, there was a span of 10 bases. The CDR3 sequence is 11 residues long. Looked up from germline, CDR1 is WSHSY and CDR2 is SAAADI. As DNA, the CDR3 is TGCGCCAGCACCGGGACAAGCGAGCAGTACTTC. Its protein is CASTGTSEQYF.

The V and J genes are TRBV18 and TRBJ1-2, with TRBD1 matching 7 bases. V trimming: 3 bases; J trimming: 0 bases; junction bases outside the gene matches: 4. Germline V lookup: CDR1 KGHSH, CDR2 LQKENI. CDR3 length: 15 amino acids. The CDR3 sequence is CASSPGDSANYGYTF. CDR3 DNA sequence: TGTGCCAGCTCACCGGGGGACAGTGCTAACTATGGCTACACCTTC.

Turning to this clone: This sample also contains other DNA sequences that code for the same CDR3. The chain is built from TRBV12-3 or TRBV12-4 and TRBJ2-5; weak D call: TRBD2 (6 bases). The ends were cut back, 3 bases at V and 3 bases at J, with 8 bases in the middle. The length of the CDR3 is 13 residues. The CDR3 loop reads CASSLGGEETQYF. In DNA form, the CDR3 reads TGTGCCAGCAGTTTGGGGGGAGAAGAGACCCAGTACTTC.

The gene calls are TRBV5-1 and TRBJ2-1, with D possibly matching TRBD2 (6 bases). V was clipped by 4 bases and J by 15 bases, with 20 bases between them. CDR1 and CDR2 from the germline V gene are SGHRS and YFSETQ. There are 13 residues in the CDR3. The CDR3 sequence is CASSAALTSEGFF. In nucleotides, the CDR3 is TGCGCCAGCAGCGCGGCCTTGACTAGTGAAGGGTTCTTC.

The chain is built from TRBV5-4 and TRBJ2-7, with 9 positions matching TRBD1. Germline-derived CDR1 and CDR2 are SGHNT and YYREEE (reference sequence). V was clipped by 5 bases and J by 0 bases; unmatched bases: 9. The CDR3 runs 16 residues. CDR3 nucleotide sequence: TGTGCCAGCAGGCTCGACAGGGGGGTTAGCTCCTACGAGCAGTACTTC. It specifies CASRLDRGVSSYEQYF.

The chain has TRBV19 and TRBJ1-1, with D perhaps TRBD1 (5 bases). Germline CDR1 reads LNHDA; CDR2 reads SQIVND (reference sequence). Trimming stripped 6 bases from V and 1 base from J, with 9 bases between. The CDR3 has 13 residues. The CDR3 coding sequence is TGTGCCAGTAGACTCGACAGGAACACTGAAGCTTTCTTT. It specifies CASRLDRNTEAFF.

Only a few counts were recorded for this clone. The chain has TRBV24-1 and TRBJ2-7; D perhaps matches TRBD2 (6 bases). CDR3 length equals 15 residues. The V end lost 2 bases, the J end lost 9 bases, and 19 bases lay between the germline ends. CDR1 is KGHDR, CDR2 SFDVKD, per germline. CDR3 in amino acids: CATSDSGTQLTGQYF. Written as DNA, the CDR3 is TGTGCCACCAGTGATTCCGGGACTCAACTAACTGGGCAGTACTTC.

The chain is built from TRBV6-2 or TRBV6-3 and TRBJ2-7, with 7 positions matching TRBD1. The CDR3 is made up of 14 amino acids. From germline, CDR1 is MNHEY and CDR2 SVGEGT. The J segment lost 2 bases and the V segment lost 6 bases, leaving 7 bases of the junction unmatched. The CDR3 is CASSRWDRAYEQYF. CDR3 coding DNA: TGTGCCAGCAGCCGGTGGGACAGAGCCTACGAGCAGTACTTC.

The V and J genes are TRBV7-9 and TRBJ2-3; D not resolved. The CDR3 consists of 17 residues. CDR1 is SEHNR and CDR2 is FQNEAQ in the germline V gene (reference sequence). The V gene lost 0 bases and the J gene lost 3 bases, with 16 bases spanning the gap. CDR3 DNA sequence: TGTGCCAGCAGCTTAGCGGCGGTAGCTCGGTTGACAGATACGCAGTATTTT. It specifies CASSLAAVARLTDTQYF.

The chain couples TRBV5-6 to TRBJ2-2; D is possibly TRBD2 (5 bases). Germline lookup yields CDR1 SGHDT and CDR2 YYEEEE. V lost 1 base to trimming and J lost 5 bases, with 9 bases between them. This CDR3 is built from 14 residues. CDR3 coding DNA: TGTGCCAGCAGCTTGCGGGGTACGACCGGGGAGCTGTTTTTT. This encodes CASSLRGTTGELFF.

The chain carries TRBV5-6 and TRBJ2-7, with D possibly being TRBD2 (5 bases). Germline CDR1 reads SGHDT; CDR2 reads YYEEEE. Trimming took off 1 base at V and 0 bases at J, with 11 bases between the two ends. The length of the CDR3 is 15 residues. The CDR3 coding sequence is TGTGCCAGCAGCTTGTACGGGGATAGCTCCTACGAGCAGTACTTC. Translation gives CASSLYGDSSYEQYF.

The chain is built from TRBV27 and TRBJ2-2; 7 bases fit TRBD2. Looked up from germline, CDR1 is MNHEY and CDR2 is SMNVEV (reference sequence). The V segment lost 3 bases and the J segment 4 bases; nucleotides outside the gene matches: 8. The CDR3 sequence is 16 residues long. CDR3 bases: TGTGCCAGCAGTTTTTCGTCAGGGAGGGGCACCGGGGAGCTGTTTTTT. This codes for CASSFSSGRGTGELFF.

The rearrangement uses TRBV29-1 and TRBJ2-5; 13 positions agree with TRBD2. The germline CDR1 and CDR2 sequences are SQVTM and ANQGSEA. V dropped 6 bases and J dropped 6; count of bases not matched to a gene: 16. The CDR3 runs 17 residues. CDR3 nucleotide sequence: TGCAGCGTCCAAAACAGGGATGGGACTAGCGGGATGAAGACCCAGTACTTC. Its translation is CSVQNRDGTSGMKTQYF.

The CDR3, as DNA: TGTGCCAGCAGCTTAGGCAGGGTTGTTACAGATACGCAGTATTTT. Translating it yields CASSLGRVVTDTQYF. The V call is TRBV7-3, the J call TRBJ2-3, with D possibly being TRBD1 (5 bases). The CDR3 is made up of 15 amino acids. With 2 bases removed from V and 3 bases from J, the gap between germline ends came to 12 bases. Germline V gives CDR1 SGHTA, CDR2 FQGTGA. Using reference TRBV7-3 and TRBJ2-3 for the parts outside the CDR3, the full variable domain is GAGVSQTPSNKVTEKGKYVELRCDPISGHTALYWYRQSLGQGPEFLIYFQGTGAADDSGLPNDRFFAVRPEGSVSTLKIQRTERGDSAVYLCASSLGRVVTDTQYFGPGTRLTVL.